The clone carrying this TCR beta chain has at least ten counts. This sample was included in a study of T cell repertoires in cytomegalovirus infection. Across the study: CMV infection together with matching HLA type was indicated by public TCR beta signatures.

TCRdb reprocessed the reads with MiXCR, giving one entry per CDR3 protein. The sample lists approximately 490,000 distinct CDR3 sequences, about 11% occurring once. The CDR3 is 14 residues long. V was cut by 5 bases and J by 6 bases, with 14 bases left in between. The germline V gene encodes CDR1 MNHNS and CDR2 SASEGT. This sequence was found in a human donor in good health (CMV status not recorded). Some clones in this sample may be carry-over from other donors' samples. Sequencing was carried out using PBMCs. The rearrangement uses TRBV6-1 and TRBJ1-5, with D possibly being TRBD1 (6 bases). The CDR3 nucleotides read TGTGCCAGCAGTCCCCAGGGGAATATTCAGCCCCAGCATTTT. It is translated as CASSPQGNIQPQHF.